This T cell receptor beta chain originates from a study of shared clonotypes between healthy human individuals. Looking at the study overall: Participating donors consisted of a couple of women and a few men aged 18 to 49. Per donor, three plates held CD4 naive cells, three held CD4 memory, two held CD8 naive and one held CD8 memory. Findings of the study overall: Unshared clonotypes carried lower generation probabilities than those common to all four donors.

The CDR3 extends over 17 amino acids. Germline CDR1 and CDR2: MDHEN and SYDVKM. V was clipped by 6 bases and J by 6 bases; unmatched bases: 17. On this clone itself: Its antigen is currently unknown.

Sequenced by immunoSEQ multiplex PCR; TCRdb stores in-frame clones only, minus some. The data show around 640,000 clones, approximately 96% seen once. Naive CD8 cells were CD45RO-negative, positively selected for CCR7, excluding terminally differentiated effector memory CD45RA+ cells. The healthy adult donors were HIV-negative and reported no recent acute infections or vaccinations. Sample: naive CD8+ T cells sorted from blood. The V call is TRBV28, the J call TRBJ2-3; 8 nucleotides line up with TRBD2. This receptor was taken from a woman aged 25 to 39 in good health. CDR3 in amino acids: CASRSLYISGIVDTQYF. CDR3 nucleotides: TGTGCCAGCAGAAGTTTATATATTAGCGGGATCGTGGATACGCAGTATTTT.